These T cell receptor beta chains were read from a single sample in a study of T cells in Graves' hyperthyroidism and ophthalmopathy. TCRdb called the multiplex PCR reads again in MiXCR, with one record for every CDR3 protein. The sample holds approximately 360,000 distinct CDR3 sequences, around a quarter seen once. The specimen was blood. These receptor sequences come from a man aged 45-65 years with Graves' hyperthyroidism. Each CDR3 is given without its conserved first and last residue. Fields, in order: V gene, CDR3 protein.

V gene: TRBV27; CDR3 protein: ASREGRDTQY
V gene: TRBV28; CDR3 protein: ASSLGGRTGELF
V gene: TRBV20-1; CDR3 protein: SARDRLATYEQY
V gene: TRBV7-9; CDR3 protein: ASSFPTEETQY
V gene: TRBV29-1; CDR3 protein: SANRGNTEAF
V gene: TRBV7-6; CDR3 protein: ASSPTSGGTYEQY
V gene: TRBV2; CDR3 protein: ASSPGLVSTDTQY
V gene: TRBV3-1; CDR3 protein: ASKGPIQKQY
V gene: TRBV4-1; CDR3 protein: ASSQGLAASYEQY
V gene: TRBV2; CDR3 protein: ASSEDKTSLGGAGYT
V gene: TRBV5-1; CDR3 protein: ASSPGAAPEAF
V gene: TRBV30; CDR3 protein: AARGDSSQH
V gene: TRBV19; CDR3 protein: ASSDRAGDIQY
V gene: TRBV10-3; CDR3 protein: AISGQGAGEQY
V gene: TRBV30; CDR3 protein: AWSKLAGGPSTGELF
V gene: TRBV6-1; CDR3 protein: ASSEGGGTEAF
V gene: TRBV18; CDR3 protein: ASSRTGGSNTGELF
V gene: TRBV12-3/TRBV12-4; CDR3 protein: ASSLGRSSYNEQF
V gene: TRBV24-1; CDR3 protein: ATSEETGGVYEQY
V gene: TRBV6-1; CDR3 protein: ASRTPGTDTQY
V gene: TRBV20-1; CDR3 protein: SIRDREHYEQY
V gene: TRBV4-2; CDR3 protein: ASSARSGDEQY
V gene: TRBV6-1; CDR3 protein: ASSGTGSGANVLT
V gene: TRBV6-1; CDR3 protein: ASSARDQPQH
V gene: TRBV7-9; CDR3 protein: ASSRGLGLDTQY
V gene: TRBV24-1; CDR3 protein: ATSDPDQSVGYT
V gene: TRBV3-1; CDR3 protein: ASSLAGARGETQY
V gene: TRBV12-3/TRBV12-4; CDR3 protein: ASRATGGNVGYT
V gene: TRBV18; CDR3 protein: ASSPAPAGANVLT
V gene: TRBV2; CDR3 protein: ASSEGVGTQETQY
V gene: TRBV4-1; CDR3 protein: ASSQGVAGELF
V gene: TRBV20-1; CDR3 protein: SAREGATNYGYT
V gene: TRBV2; CDR3 protein: ASRKQGATDTQY
V gene: TRBV19; CDR3 protein: ASSIKGSYEQY
V gene: TRBV7-2; CDR3 protein: ATSRDLATGYEQY
V gene: TRBV14; CDR3 protein: ASSQLLAGGEQY
V gene: TRBV6-1; CDR3 protein: ASRTSTGPYEQY
V gene: TRBV14; CDR3 protein: ASSQVGTSTNEQF
V gene: TRBV29-1; CDR3 protein: SVALVERSTNTGELF
V gene: TRBV29-1; CDR3 protein: SVEAHDADGYT
V gene: TRBV12-3/TRBV12-4; CDR3 protein: ASSRGQLYGYT
V gene: TRBV28; CDR3 protein: ASSLLADTQY
V gene: TRBV28; CDR3 protein: ASTHGREQY